The T cell receptor (beta chain) described here comes from a study of T cell responses to AZD1222 COVID-19 vaccine. Study-level points and caveats: Spike-wide vaccine-associated CD4 TCRs dominated at 160-218 and 743-854.

Using immunoSEQ multiplex PCR, the repertoire was profiled, and TCRdb retains in-frame clones only, with some absent. Among 130,000 or so clones listed, about 90% were seen once. In the case of this clone: What it recognizes is unknown.

This CDR3 has 16 amino acids. Germline V CDR1 and CDR2: SGHRS, YFSETQ. The germline V and J ends were trimmed by 2 bases and 3 bases, with 17 bases remaining between them. The sequences come from peripheral blood, collected on day 0 of AZD1222 vaccination. The chain is built from TRBV5-1 and TRBJ1-1; tentative D call: TRBD1 (6 bases). This clonotype was obtained from an adult in good health. The CDR3 reads CASSLTGFNLDTEAFF. CDR3 DNA sequence: TGCGCCAGCAGCTTAACAGGGTTCAATTTGGACACTGAAGCTTTCTTT.